Included here is one TCR beta chain sequence, with context. Some clones are missing from TCRdb's copy, which holds only in-frame ones; the method was immunoSEQ multiplex PCR. The sample includes about 1.5 million clones, 95% to 99% of them seen just once. This sample is drawn from a study of shared clonotypes between healthy human individuals. From germline, CDR1 is SGHVS and CDR2 FNYEAQ. V gave up 4 bases and J gave up 0 bases; unmatched junction bases: 1. The CDR3 is 15 residues long. The chain links TRBV7-6 to TRBJ2-7, with TRBD2 matching 12 bases. This TCR was recovered from a man between 25 and 39 years old in good health. Sample: naive CD4+ T cells sorted from blood. Subset noted: CD45RA+ positively selected. The CDR3 here is CASSSTSGSSYEQYF. CDR3 in DNA: TGTGCCAGCAGCTCGACTAGCGGGAGCTCCTACGAGCAGTACTTC.